This TCR beta chain came from a study of OX40 agonist ivuxolimab in advanced cancers. For the study at large: Ivuxolimab, an agonist antibody against OX40 (CD134), was given to patients. Patients enrolled in dose escalation were diagnosed with hepatocellular carcinoma, melanoma, renal cell or head and neck cancer.

Clones were read by immunoSEQ multiplex PCR, and TCRdb kept only the in-frame ones, dropping some. The repertoire holds roughly 71,000 clones, with about 91% as singletons. Points from the study as a whole: Normalized expansion of T-cell clones was also low for some nonresponders. Expanded clones belonging to CD8+ T cells outnumbered, on average, those of CD4+.

As concerns this clone: The antigen is not known.

The sequences come from CD4+ or CD8+ T cells sorted from blood, collected in a trial of the OX40 agonist ivuxolimab. This TCR came from an adult with an advanced solid tumor such as melanoma, head and neck, liver or kidney cancer.

Here the CDR3 reads CASSVDRGSEQYF. CDR3 nucleotide sequence: TGTGCCAGCAGCGTAGACAGGGGGAGCGAGCAGTACTTC. V usage is TRBV9 and J usage is TRBJ2-7; 8 bases match TRBD1. Germline V gene data show CDR1 as SGDLS and CDR2 as YYNGEE. The CDR3 length is 13 residues. With V trimmed by 0 bases and J by 6 bases, 2 bases remained unmatched.